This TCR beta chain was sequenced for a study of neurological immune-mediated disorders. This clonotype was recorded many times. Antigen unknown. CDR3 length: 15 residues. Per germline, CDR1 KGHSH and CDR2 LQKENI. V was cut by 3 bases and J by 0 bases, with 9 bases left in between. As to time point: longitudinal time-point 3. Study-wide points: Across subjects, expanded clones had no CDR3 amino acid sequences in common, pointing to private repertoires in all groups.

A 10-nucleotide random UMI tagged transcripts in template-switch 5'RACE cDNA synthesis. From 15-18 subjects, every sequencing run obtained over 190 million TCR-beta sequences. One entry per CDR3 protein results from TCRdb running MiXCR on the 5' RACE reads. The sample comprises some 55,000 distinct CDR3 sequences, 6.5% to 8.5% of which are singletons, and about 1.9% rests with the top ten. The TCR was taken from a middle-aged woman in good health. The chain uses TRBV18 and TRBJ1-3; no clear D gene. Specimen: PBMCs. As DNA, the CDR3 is TGTGCCAGCTCACCCAACAGCTTCTCTGGAAACACCATATATTTT. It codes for CASSPNSFSGNTIYF.